These 2 T cell receptor beta chains came from one sample sequenced in a study of T cell responses to AZD1222 COVID-19 vaccine. Assay: immunoSEQ multiplex PCR; the TCRdb copy retains only in-frame clones and omits some. The table has some 150,000 clones, about 89% seen once; the top ten hold 1.5% to 2%. Sequencing was performed on peripheral blood, taken on day 0 of AZD1222 vaccination. The source of these receptors is an adult in good health.

This chain links TRBV28 with TRBJ1-2; 8 bases fit TRBD1. Germline CDR1 is MDHEN and CDR2 is SYDVKM. The CDR3 length is 18 residues. The ends lost 7 bases at V and 5 bases at J; junction bases unmatched: 21. The CDR3 loop reads CASTPRGQGANRAYGYTF. CDR3 DNA sequence: TGTGCCAGCACCCCCCGTGGGCAGGGGGCGAATAGGGCTTATGGCTACACCTTC.

This clone was seen a single time. The genes are TRBV19 and TRBJ1-2, with D uncertain. Germline V gene sequence: CDR1 LNHDA, CDR2 SQIVND (reference sequence). The length of the CDR3 is 12 residues. Trimming left V 10 bases short and J 5 bases short, with 14 bases between. CDR3 coding DNA: TGTGCCACTGAAGGGAACGGATATGGCTACACCTTC. Residues: CATEGNGYGYTF.